These 12 T cell receptor beta chains share one sample of origin, sequenced in a study of blood T cell repertoires in COVID-19. The table came from immunoSEQ multiplex PCR; TCRdb's copy has only in-frame clones and leaves some out. The sample has about 270,000 clones; less than 95% are singletons. The sequenced material came from PBMCs or T cells enriched from blood (not recorded which). Source of these receptors: a man aged 35 to 55 who had been exposed to COVID-19.

The chain carries TRBV6-5 and TRBJ1-1, with a possible D match to TRBD1 (5 bases). This CDR3 region has 11 residues. Germline V gene sequence: CDR1 MNHEY, CDR2 SVGAGI. Between the trimmed V and J ends, which lost 8 bases and 5 bases, there was a span of 9 bases. The CDR3 region is CASAGMTEAFF. The CDR3 coding sequence is TGTGCCAGCGCAGGGATGACTGAAGCTTTCTTT.

The chain couples TRBV19 to TRBJ2-1; 7 bases are shared with TRBD2. The CDR3 consists of 15 residues. Germline V gene data show CDR1 as LNHDA and CDR2 as SQIVND (reference sequence). Unmatched junction bases numbered 1, after V lost 2 bases and J lost 0 bases. CDR3 residues: CASSIRGVSYNEQFF. The CDR3 nucleotides are TGTGCCAGTAGTATACGGGGGGTCTCCTACAATGAGCAGTTCTTC.

The genes are TRBV27 and TRBJ2-3, with 9 positions matching TRBD1. With 4 bases clipped from V and 11 bases from J, the junction kept 4 bases outside the gene matches. Germline V lookup: CDR1 MNHEY, CDR2 SMNVEV (reference sequence). This CDR3 has 12 residues. CDR3 nucleotides: TGTGCCAGCAGTTCGACAGGGGGTAGGCAGTATTTT. Translation gives CASSSTGGRQYF.

The CDR3: CASSQDSVYEQYF. In DNA, the CDR3 is TGTGCCAGCAGCCAAGATTCCGTATACGAGCAGTACTTC. The chain is built from TRBV4-2 and TRBJ2-7, with D unclear. This CDR3 has 13 amino acids. Germline CDR1 and CDR2: LGHNA and YNFKEQ. Trimming took off 0 bases at V and 4 bases at J, with 7 bases between the two ends.

This sequence joins TRBV9 and TRBJ2-2; 7 bases match TRBD2. The CDR3 runs to 15 residues. CDR1 is SGDLS and CDR2 is YYNGEE in the germline V gene. The trim removed 1 base at V and 3 bases at J, leaving 3 bases unmatched. As DNA, the CDR3 is TGTGCCAGCAGCGTATCGGCGGGAGACACCGGGGAGCTGTTTTTT. Its translation is CASSVSAGDTGELFF.

This chain links TRBV11-3 with TRBJ1-1; 11 bases are shared with TRBD1. The CDR3 covers 12 residues. V lost 5 bases to trimming and J lost 11 bases; unmatched junction nucleotides: 4. Germline V gives CDR1 SGHNT, CDR2 YENEEA. CDR3 region: CASSQDRGQAFF. The CDR3, as DNA: TGTGCCAGCAGCCAGGACAGGGGGCAGGCTTTCTTT.

The V gene is TRBV4-2, the J gene TRBJ2-1, with 12 bases fitting TRBD2. Unmatched junction bases numbered 9, after V lost 1 base and J lost 8 bases. The CDR3 covers 17 residues. Germline V gene data show CDR1 as LGHNA and CDR2 as YNFKEQ. The CDR3 spells CASSQGSSGRAGDEQFF. CDR3 coding DNA: TGTGCCAGCAGCCAAGGGTCTAGCGGGAGGGCCGGAGATGAGCAGTTCTTC.

V is TRBV3-1 (or the pseudogene TRBV3-2) and J is TRBJ2-2, with 9 bases lining up with TRBD2. Germline-derived CDR1 and CDR2 are LGHDT and YNNKEL (reference sequence). CDR3 length equals 18 residues. The junction had 10 bases not matched to a gene; V was cut back by 3 bases and J by 2 bases. CDR3 region: CASSQKRASGVNTGELFF. In nucleotides, the CDR3 is TGTGCCAGCAGCCAGAAACGGGCTAGCGGGGTTAACACCGGGGAGCTGTTTTTT.

The chain employs TRBV19 and TRBJ1-2; the D gene is possibly TRBD1 (6 bases). Germline CDR1 is LNHDA and CDR2 is SQIVND (reference sequence). The CDR3 spans 17 residues. Trimming took off 2 bases at V and 4 bases at J, with 20 bases between the two ends. CDR3 nucleotides: TGTGCCAGTAGTATATCAGGGTCTGGCGGGGGCCTCTATGGCTACACCTTC. It yields the protein CASSISGSGGGLYGYTF.

This clone occurred once. The rearrangement uses TRBV5-5 and TRBJ1-2, with 10 bases aligning to TRBD1. Looked up from germline, CDR1 is SGHKS and CDR2 is YYEKEE (reference sequence). This CDR3 has 16 amino acids. The V gene end was trimmed by 6 bases and the J gene end by 2 bases; junction bases not matched to a gene: 10. This chain's CDR3 is CASITGVGQGNYGYTF. The CDR3, as DNA: TGTGCCAGCATCACCGGGGTGGGACAGGGGAACTATGGCTACACCTTC.

The chain couples TRBV6-6 to TRBJ1-1; TRBD1 matches at 7 bases. The CDR3 runs 14 residues. Germline CDR1 is MNHNY and CDR2 is SVGAGI (reference sequence). With 7 bases clipped from V and 4 bases from J, the junction kept 9 bases outside the gene matches. The CDR3 reads CASNPGRTGTEAFF. CDR3 nucleotide sequence: TGTGCCAGCAACCCTGGCCGGACAGGCACTGAAGCTTTCTTT.

The chain is built from TRBV2 and TRBJ1-6, with a tentative D call TRBD1 (5 bases). Germline V gives CDR1 SNHLY, CDR2 FYNNEI. V dropped 4 bases and J dropped 8 bases, with 12 bases sitting between them. The CDR3 runs to 14 residues. DNA for the CDR3: TGTGCCAGCAGTGGGGGGACTTATTATTCACCCCTCCACTTT. This translates into CASSGGTYYSPLHF.